This TCR beta chain was sequenced during a study of graft-versus-host responses after intestinal transplantation. Study-level information: Each recipient received a multivisceral, liver-intestinal, or isolated intestinal graft.

This clone appeared a single time. Study observations and caveats: Recipient marrow held GvH clones, some first seen in ileum or blood.

TCRdb's copy holds only in-frame clones and misses some; the assay was immunoSEQ multiplex PCR. The sample yields about 15,000 clones, just under 30% seen once. CDR1 is MNHGY and CDR2 is SVAAGI in the germline V gene. V was pared by 7 bases and J by 2 bases, with 14 bases between. This CDR3 has 14 amino acids. The source of this sequence is a human patient who received an intestinal transplant. The sample in question was alloreactive CD4+ T cells from a mixed lymphocyte reaction culture, obtained before intestinal transplant. The subset here: CFSE-low proliferating T cells sorted from roughly six-day pre-transplant mixed lymphocyte reaction (GvH or HvG direction). This sequence joins TRBV6-9 and TRBJ2-5, with D perhaps matching TRBD2 (6 bases). This chain's CDR3 is CASIWGGSQETQYF. CDR3 in DNA: TGTGCCAGCATTTGGGGAGGTAGTCAAGAGACCCAGTACTTC.